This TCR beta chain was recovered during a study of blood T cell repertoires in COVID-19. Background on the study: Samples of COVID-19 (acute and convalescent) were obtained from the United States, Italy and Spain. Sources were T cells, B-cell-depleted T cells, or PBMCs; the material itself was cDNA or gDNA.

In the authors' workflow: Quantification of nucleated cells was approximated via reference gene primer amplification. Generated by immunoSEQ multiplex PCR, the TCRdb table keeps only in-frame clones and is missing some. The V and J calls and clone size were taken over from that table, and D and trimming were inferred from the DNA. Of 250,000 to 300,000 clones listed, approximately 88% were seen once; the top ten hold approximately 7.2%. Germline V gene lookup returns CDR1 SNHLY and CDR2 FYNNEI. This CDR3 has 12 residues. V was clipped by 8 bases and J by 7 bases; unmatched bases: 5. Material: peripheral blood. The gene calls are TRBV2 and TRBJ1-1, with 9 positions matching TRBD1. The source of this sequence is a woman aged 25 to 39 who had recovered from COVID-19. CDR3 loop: CASADRGLEAFF. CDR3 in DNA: TGTGCCAGCGCGGACAGGGGCCTTGAAGCTTTCTTT.